Shown below are 20 T cell receptor beta chains from a single sample sequenced in a study of response to subunit inactivated influenza vaccine. Each CDR3 protein gets one entry after TCRdb re-called the RT-PCR reads with MiXCR. Here the sample spans around 790,000 distinct CDR3 sequences, 21% being singletons. The input for sequencing was PBMCs from blood, taken roughly 5 days after vaccination. The receptors stem from a man between 50 and 59 years old who received an inactivated influenza vaccine.

The table lists this clonotype with many counts. The chain joins TRBV15 to TRBJ1-1, with 7 nucleotides matching TRBD1. Germline-derived CDR1 and CDR2 are LNHNV and YYDKDF (reference sequence). CDR3 length: 12 residues. V lost 3 bases, J lost 7 bases, and 2 bases stayed unmatched. CDR3 sequence: CATSSRDSEAFF. CDR3 DNA: TGTGCCACCAGCAGCCGGGACAGTGAAGCTTTCTTT.

This clonotype was counted at least ten times. The chain uses TRBV12-3 or TRBV12-4 and TRBJ2-7; TRBD1 agrees at 9 bases. With 6 bases clipped from V and 1 base from J, the junction kept 4 bases outside the gene matches. The CDR3 has 14 amino acids. CDR3 sequence: CASSRDRASYEQYF. The CDR3 DNA is TGTGCCAGCAGCCGGGACAGGGCTTCCTACGAGCAGTACTTC.

This clonotype was detected a few times. CDR3 DNA: TGTGCCAGCAGTCTAACCGTGGGGTCTGGGGCCAACGTCCTGACTTTC. Encoded protein: CASSLTVGSGANVLTF. V usage is TRBV27 and J usage is TRBJ2-6; D gene unclear. The V gene's germline CDR1 is MNHEY and CDR2 SMNVEV (reference sequence). The CDR3 sequence is 16 residues long. The germline V and J ends were trimmed by 5 bases and 1 base, with 12 bases remaining between them.

The sample holds a few counts of this clonotype. The rearrangement joins TRBV20-1 to TRBJ2-2; no reliable D call. CDR3 length equals 15 residues. The germline CDR1 and CDR2 sequences are DFQATT and SNEGSKA (reference sequence). The V end lost 7 bases, the J end lost 0 bases, and 15 bases lay between the germline ends. The CDR3 protein is CSEVPQSANTGELFF. The CDR3 DNA reads TGCAGTGAGGTTCCACAGAGCGCGAACACCGGGGAGCTGTTTTTT.

This clonotype turned up a few times. This chain joins TRBV12-3 or TRBV12-4 and TRBJ1-5; D gene uncertain. Trimming left V 0 bases short and J 7 bases short, with 7 bases between. The CDR3 covers 13 residues. In nucleotides, the CDR3 is TGTGCCAGCAGTTTAGCTGGGATCCAGCCCCAGCATTTT. Its translation is CASSLAGIQPQHF.

About this clonotype itself: Sequence at one end of the junction differs from germline and may be a read error. V gene TRBV3-1 combines with J gene TRBJ2-7; 11 bases line up with TRBD1. Germline V CDR1 and CDR2: LGHDT, YNNKEL (reference sequence). The CDR3 consists of 13 residues. CDR3 amino acids: CASSWTGGDEQNF. Written as DNA, the CDR3 is TGTGCCAGCAGCTGGACAGGGGGCGACGAGCAGAACTTC.

V is TRBV10-2 and J is TRBJ1-1, with D unresolved. Trimming shortened V by 7 bases and J by 0 bases, and 9 bases separated the two germline ends. This CDR3 is built from 13 residues. The V gene's germline CDR1 is WSHSY and CDR2 SAAADI. CDR3 protein: CASMGTMNTEAFF. Here the CDR3 DNA reads TGCGCCAGCATGGGAACGATGAACACTGAAGCTTTCTTT.

The chain has TRBV28 and TRBJ1-2, with D possibly TRBD1 on 5 matching bases. Germline CDR1 MDHEN, CDR2 SYDVKM. The ends were cut back, 1 base at V and 3 bases at J, with 9 bases in the middle. CDR3 length: 14 amino acids. CDR3 protein: CASSLSDKYYGYTF. The CDR3 coding sequence is TGTGCCAGCAGTTTATCGGACAAATACTATGGCTACACCTTC.

CDR3 nucleotides: TGTGCCAGCAGCTTAGTTCCGGACAGGAGCTACAATGAGCAGTTCTTC. This sequence encodes CASSLVPDRSYNEQFF. This chain links TRBV7-8 with TRBJ2-1; TRBD1 agrees at 7 bases. This CDR3 spans 16 amino acids. The germline V gene has CDR1 SGHVS and CDR2 FQNEAQ. J gave up 3 bases and V 1 base, and 6 bases lay outside the gene matches.

In its sample, this clonotype was seen a few times. The chain has TRBV28 and TRBJ2-3; 7 nucleotides align to TRBD2. With V trimmed by 2 bases and J by 10 bases, 6 bases remained unmatched. Germline CDR1 is MDHEN and CDR2 is SYDVKM. The CDR3 sequence is 13 residues long. CDR3 nucleotide sequence: TGTGCCAGCAGTTTACGGGGGGTGCGCCCGCAGTATTTT. This encodes CASSLRGVRPQYF.

V is TRBV30 and J is TRBJ1-5; a weak D match, TRBD1 (6 bases). The CDR3 length is 12 residues. Germline loops: CDR1 GTSNPN, CDR2 SVGIG (reference sequence). V shed 1 base and J shed 6 bases, with 7 bases lying between them. CDR3 DNA: TGTGCCTGGAGTGAGGGGGGTCAGCCCCAGCATTTT. This encodes CAWSEGGQPQHF.

This clonotype showed up just a few times. The chain has TRBV6-7 and TRBJ2-5, with 7 bases fitting TRBD2. TRBV6-7 qualifies as an ORF whose function is uncertain. V shed 6 bases and J 4 bases; nucleotides not matched to a gene: 14. The CDR3 spans 16 residues. CDR3 region: CASRLTRTSLIETQYF. Here the CDR3 DNA reads TGTGCCAGCAGACTAACCCGGACTAGTCTAATAGAGACCCAGTACTTC.

This clonotype was observed a few times. The chain couples TRBV7-2 to TRBJ1-2; a weak D match, TRBD1 (6 bases). Trimming took 1 base from V and 8 from J, leaving 11 bases between them. The germline V gene has CDR1 SGHTA and CDR2 FQGNSA. This CDR3 is 13 amino acids long. DNA for the CDR3: TGTGCCAGCAGCTTAGGACAGGTTGAGGGCTACACCTTC. It is translated as CASSLGQVEGYTF.

This clonotype was observed a few times. This CDR3 reads CASSQGQESSYNSPLHF. In nucleotides, the CDR3 is TGTGCCAGCAGCCAGGGACAGGAAAGCTCCTATAATTCACCCCTCCACTTT. The genes are TRBV4-2 and TRBJ1-6; 8 bases are shared with TRBD1. The CDR3 length is 17 residues. Germline CDR1 and CDR2: LGHNA and YNFKEQ. V was pared by 3 bases and J by 0 bases, with 4 bases of the junction left unmatched.

This clonotype showed up many times. This chain links TRBV12-3 or TRBV12-4 with TRBJ1-6; D remains ambiguous. V lost 5 bases and J 9 bases, leaving 8 bases between the germline ends. This CDR3 spans 12 amino acids. CDR3 sequence reads: CASSRWASPLHF. The CDR3, as DNA: TGTGCCAGCAGTCGATGGGCTTCACCCCTCCACTTT.

The rearrangement links TRBV7-9 to TRBJ2-3, with TRBD2 matching 7 bases. CDR1 and CDR2 from the germline V gene are SEHNR and FQNEAQ (reference sequence). V gave up 2 bases and J gave up 2 bases; unmatched junction bases: 10. This CDR3 spans 17 amino acids. The CDR3 DNA reads as TGTGCCAGCAGCTTACGAATCCCTAGCGGAGACACAGATACGCAGTATTTT. This translates into CASSLRIPSGDTDTQYF.

This clonotype was counted a few times. The V and J genes are TRBV20-1 and TRBJ2-3; D unclear. The CDR3 runs to 11 residues. Germline V gene sequence: CDR1 DFQATT, CDR2 SNEGSKA (reference sequence). V shed 4 bases and J shed 6 bases, with 8 bases lying between them. CDR3 bases: TGCAGTGCTATTGACTTGGATACGCAGTATTTT. Translation gives CSAIDLDTQYF.

As to this clonotype: A much larger clone sits a single nucleotide away, making a read error possible. The J gene is TRBJ2-5, the V gene TRBV7-9, with 9 nucleotides matching TRBD2. CDR1 is SEHNR, CDR2 FQNEAQ, per germline (reference sequence). This CDR3 is built from 15 residues. V was pared by 1 base and J by 5 bases, with 5 bases of the junction left unmatched. The CDR3 DNA follows: TGTGCCAGCAGCTTAGAGGCGGGGGGGACGGAGACCCAGTACTTC. Its translation is CASSLEAGGTETQYF.

The V and J genes are TRBV2 and TRBJ1-4; 11 bases match TRBD1. Germline-derived CDR1 and CDR2 are SNHLY and FYNNEI. Trimming took 4 bases from V and 7 from J; bases not matched to a gene: 5. This CDR3 has 15 amino acids. The chain's CDR3 is CASSVTGQGAEKLFF. In nucleotides, the CDR3 is TGTGCCAGCAGTGTGACAGGACAGGGGGCTGAAAAACTGTTTTTT. Full variable domain (outside the CDR3, taken from reference TRBV2 and TRBJ1-4): EPEVTQTPSHQVTQMGQEVILRCVPISNHLYFYWYRQILGQKVEFLVSFYNNEISEKSEIFDDQFSVERPDGSNFTLKIRSTKLEDSAMYFCASSVTGQGAEKLFFGSGTQLSVL.

This clonotype turned up a few times. The chain carries TRBV20-1 and TRBJ1-2, with a possible D match to TRBD1 (5 bases). Germline CDR1 reads DFQATT; CDR2 reads SNEGSKA (reference sequence). V was shortened by 3 bases and J by 7 bases, with 15 bases between the two germline ends. There are 13 residues in the CDR3. CDR3: CSASDWGKGGYTF. DNA of the CDR3: TGCAGTGCTAGTGATTGGGGGAAAGGTGGCTACACCTTC.